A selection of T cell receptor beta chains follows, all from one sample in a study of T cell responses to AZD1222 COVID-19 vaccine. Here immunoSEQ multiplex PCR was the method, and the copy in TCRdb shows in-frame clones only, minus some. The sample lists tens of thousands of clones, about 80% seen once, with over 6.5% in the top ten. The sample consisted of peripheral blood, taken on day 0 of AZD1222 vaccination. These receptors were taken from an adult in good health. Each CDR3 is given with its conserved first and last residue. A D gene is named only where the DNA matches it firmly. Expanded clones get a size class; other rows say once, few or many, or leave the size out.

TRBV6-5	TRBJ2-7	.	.	TGTGCCAGCAGGGGCCTGACAGATTCGGGGCGCGAGCAGTACTTC	CASRGLTDSGREQYF
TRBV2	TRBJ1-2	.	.	TGTGCCAGCAGTAGACACCCGCCTGGGGACTATGGCTACACCTTC	CASSRHPPGDYGYTF
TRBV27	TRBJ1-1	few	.	TGTGCCAGCAGCCTTAAGGAGAACACTGAAGCTTTCTTT	CASSLKENTEAFF
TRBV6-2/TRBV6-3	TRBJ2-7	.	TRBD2	TGTGCCAGCAGCTCCCCGACTAGCGGGAACCAGATCTACGAGCAGTACTTC	CASSSPTSGNQIYEQYF
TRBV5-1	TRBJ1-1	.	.	TGCGCCAGCAGCTTGGGGGGCCACACTGAAGCTTTCTTT	CASSLGGHTEAFF
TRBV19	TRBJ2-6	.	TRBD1	TGTGCCAGTAGTCTCGGGACAGGGCTCTCTGGGGCCAACGTCCTGACTTTC	CASSLGTGLSGANVLTF
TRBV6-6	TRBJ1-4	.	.	TGTGCCAGCAGTTATAGGGGGGGAGGTGAAAAACTGTTTTTT	CASSYRGGGEKLFF
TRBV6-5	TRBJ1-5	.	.	TGTGCCAGCAGCTCCCAGGGTGTGGCTCAGCCCCAGCATTTT	CASSSQGVAQPQHF
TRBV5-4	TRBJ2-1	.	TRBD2	TGTGCCAGCAGCGTCGGGCTAGCGGGGAGCTCCTACAATGAGCAGTTCTTC	CASSVGLAGSSYNEQFF
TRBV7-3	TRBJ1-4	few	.	TGTGCCAGCAGCCCCAGGGGAGGAGCTAATGAAAAACTGTTTTTT	CASSPRGGANEKLFF
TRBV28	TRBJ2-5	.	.	TGTGCCAGCAGCAGGGGTTGGGGGGGGCAAGAGACCCAGTACTTC	CASSRGWGGQETQYF
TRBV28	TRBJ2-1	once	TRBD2	TGTGCCAGCAGACGAGCGGGAGGCTCCTACAATGAGCAGTTCTTC	CASRRAGGSYNEQFF
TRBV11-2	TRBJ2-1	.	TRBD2	TGTGCCAGCAGCTCGAGGACTAGCGGGGGGCTAGAGCAGTTCTTC	CASSSRTSGGLEQFF
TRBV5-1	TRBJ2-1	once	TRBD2	TGCGCCAGCAACCCAGCGGGAGGGCCAGGAATGCATGAGCAGTTCTTC	CASNPAGGPGMHEQFF
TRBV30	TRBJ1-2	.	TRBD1	TGTGCCTGGAGTACTCGACAGGGGGCTGGTCGGGGAGGCTACACCTTC	CAWSTRQGAGRGGYTF
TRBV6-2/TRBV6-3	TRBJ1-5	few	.	TGTGCCAGCAGTAAACAGGGACCGAGCAATCAGCCCCAGCATTTT	CASSKQGPSNQPQHF